These 2 T cell receptor beta chains share one sample of origin, sequenced in a study of OX40 agonist ivuxolimab in advanced cancers. Here immunoSEQ multiplex PCR was the method, and the copy in TCRdb shows in-frame clones only, minus some. Here the sample spans tens of thousands of clones, roughly 82% being singletons. Source: CD4+ or CD8+ T cells sorted from blood, taken in a trial of the OX40 agonist ivuxolimab. These receptors all come from an adult with an advanced solid tumor such as melanoma, head and neck, liver or kidney cancer.

The J gene is TRBJ2-5, the V gene TRBV7-9; D is uncertain. Trimming took off 5 bases at V and 5 bases at J, with 15 bases between the two ends. The germline V gene encodes CDR1 SEHNR and CDR2 FQNEAQ (reference sequence). The CDR3 runs 14 residues. In DNA form, the CDR3 reads TGTGCCAGCAGCGGTCGGACGACTTTGGAGACCCAGTACTTC. This translates into CASSGRTTLETQYF.

This clone was observed a few times. The gene calls are TRBV5-6 and TRBJ2-5; 7 bases fit TRBD1. Per germline, CDR1 SGHDT and CDR2 YYEEEE. With 4 bases clipped from V and 5 bases from J, the junction kept 8 bases outside the gene matches. This CDR3 has 14 amino acids. In DNA, the CDR3 is TGTGCCAGCAGCCTAAATGACAGGGCGGAGACCCAGTACTTC. Translated, it gives CASSLNDRAETQYF.